The 32 T cell receptor beta chains reported below all come from one sample, sequenced in a study of blood T cell repertoires in COVID-19. Repertoires were generated with immunoSEQ multiplex PCR, while TCRdb's copy carries only in-frame clones and drops some. The sample has some 80,000 clones, approximately 80% seen once. Sequenced: peripheral blood. The receptors shown here come from a man older than 75 with acute or convalescent COVID-19.

The chain uses TRBV14 and TRBJ1-2; TRBD1 matches at 7 bases. Germline V gene sequence: CDR1 SGHDN, CDR2 FVKESK. The CDR3 loop spans 17 amino acids. The V and J ends lost 0 bases and 3 bases, in that order; junction bases with no gene match: 10. CDR3 region: CASSQDETGLGDYGYTF. The CDR3, as DNA: TGTGCCAGCAGCCAAGACGAGACAGGGTTGGGGGACTATGGCTACACCTTC.

This chain joins TRBV11-1 and TRBJ2-3; 8 bases agree with TRBD1. Per germline, CDR1 SGHAT and CDR2 FQDESV (reference sequence). Trimming removed 3 bases from V and 0 bases from J; junction bases left unmatched: 2. The CDR3 loop spans 15 amino acids. CDR3 bases: TGTGCCAGCAGCTTCGGACAGGGTAGCACAGATACGCAGTATTTT. Translated, it gives CASSFGQGSTDTQYF. The full variable domain, with the rest looked up from reference TRBV11-1 and TRBJ2-3, is EAEVAQSPRYKITEKSQAVAFWCDPISGHATLYWYRQILGQGPELLVQFQDESVVDDSQLPKDRFSAERLKGVDSTLKIQPAELGDSAMYLCASSFGQGSTDTQYFGPGTRLTVL.

The rearrangement uses TRBV28 and TRBJ2-1; 12 positions match TRBD2. The V gene end was trimmed by 4 bases and the J gene end by 7 bases; junction bases not matched to a gene: 5. CDR3 length: 15 amino acids. Germline CDR1 is MDHEN and CDR2 is SYDVKM. The CDR3 spells CASSSTSGGWNEQFF. The CDR3 DNA reads as TGTGCCAGCAGTTCGACTAGCGGGGGCTGGAATGAGCAGTTCTTC.

Of note for this clone: Other DNA sequences from this sample encode an identical CDR3 as well. The chain joins TRBV7-2 to TRBJ2-1, with TRBD2 matching over 8 bases. Germline V gene lookup returns CDR1 SGHTA and CDR2 FQGNSA. The V gene end was trimmed by 0 bases and the J gene end by 0 bases; junction bases not matched to a gene: 1. The CDR3 runs 16 residues. Here the CDR3 reads CASSLAGTSSYNEQFF. For the CDR3, the DNA is TGTGCCAGCAGCTTAGCGGGGACTAGCTCCTACAATGAGCAGTTCTTC.

This chain connects TRBV29-1 to TRBJ1-2; 8 bases fit TRBD1. V shed 7 bases and J 6 bases; nucleotides not matched to a gene: 16. The CDR3 length is 15 residues. Germline lookup yields CDR1 SQVTM and CDR2 ANQGSEA. CDR3 loop: CSAETQGAEPNGYTF. CDR3 sequence (DNA): TGCAGCGCAGAAACCCAGGGGGCAGAGCCGAATGGCTACACCTTC.

The V call is TRBV29-1, the J call TRBJ2-3; 7 bases are a match to TRBD2. Per the germline V gene, CDR1 is SQVTM and CDR2 is ANQGSEA. This CDR3 spans 13 amino acids. After removal of 1 base from V and 2 bases from J, the junction contained 0 bases not matched to a gene. The CDR3 DNA reads TGCAGCGTTGAAGGGGACTACACAGATACGCAGTATTTT. This translates into CSVEGDYTDTQYF.

V usage is TRBV3-1 (or the pseudogene TRBV3-2) and J usage is TRBJ2-3; perhaps TRBD2 as D (5 bases). The CDR3 is 15 residues long. V dropped 3 bases and J dropped 1 base, with 11 bases sitting between them. Germline CDR1 reads LGHDT; CDR2 reads YNNKEL (reference sequence). CDR3 coding DNA: TGTGCCAGCAGCCAGACGCGTAGCGGCACAGATACGCAGTATTTT. It encodes CASSQTRSGTDTQYF.

V is TRBV19 and J is TRBJ1-6; TRBD1 agrees at 8 bases. This CDR3 has 13 residues. The V gene's germline CDR1 is LNHDA and CDR2 SQIVND (reference sequence). The V and J ends lost 9 bases and 8 bases, in that order; junction bases with no gene match: 6. CDR3 nucleotides: TGTGCCAGCCAACAGGGGGTTGATTCACCCCTCCACTTT. Translation: CASQQGVDSPLHF.

The chain combines TRBV3-1 (or the pseudogene TRBV3-2) with TRBJ2-7; D is undetermined. The CDR3 is 13 residues long. V lost 1 base and J 3 bases, leaving 7 bases between the germline ends. CDR1 is LGHDT and CDR2 is YNNKEL in the germline V gene (reference sequence). CDR3 protein: CASSQGQNYEQYF. The CDR3 DNA follows: TGTGCCAGCAGCCAAGGGCAGAACTACGAGCAGTACTTC.

The gene calls are TRBV10-3 and TRBJ2-3, with 8 bases fitting TRBD2. CDR3 length: 15 amino acids. CDR1 and CDR2 (germline): ENHRY, SYGVKD. The ends lost 6 bases at V and 0 bases at J; junction bases unmatched: 5. In DNA form, the CDR3 reads TGTGCCATCAGGGGAGCGGGGGTAAGCACAGATACGCAGTATTTT. Translation: CAIRGAGVSTDTQYF.

The rearrangement links TRBV2 to TRBJ1-2; a weak D match, TRBD1 (6 bases). Germline lookup yields CDR1 SNHLY and CDR2 FYNNEI. V shed 2 bases and J shed 4 bases, with 14 bases lying between them. The CDR3 sequence is 15 residues long. The DNA for the CDR3 is TGTGCCAGCAGTGAAAGGGCCCAGGGGACCTATGGCTACACCTTC. Amino acids: CASSERAQGTYGYTF.

The chain carries TRBV29-1 and TRBJ2-5, with 9 bases matching TRBD1. Per the germline V gene, CDR1 is SQVTM and CDR2 is ANQGSEA. This CDR3 comprises 15 residues. V lost 2 bases and J lost 5; bases outside the gene matches: 9. This CDR3 reads CSVELIQGARETQYF. For the CDR3, the DNA is TGCAGCGTTGAACTCATACAGGGGGCCCGTGAGACCCAGTACTTC.

This chain connects TRBV2 to TRBJ1-2, with D maybe TRBD1 (5 bases). V dropped 5 bases and J dropped 5 bases, with 9 bases sitting between them. The CDR3 runs to 12 residues. Germline V gene lookup returns CDR1 SNHLY and CDR2 FYNNEI. CDR3 region: CASSLGPYGYTF. For the CDR3, the DNA is TGTGCCAGCAGTTTGGGGCCTTATGGCTACACCTTC.

The rearrangement links TRBV5-5 to TRBJ1-5; 8 positions match TRBD1. This CDR3 has 15 amino acids. CDR1 SGHKS and CDR2 YYEKEE come from the germline V gene (reference sequence). V was pared by 4 bases and J by 4 bases, with 7 bases of the junction left unmatched. The CDR3 bases are TGTGCCAGCAGCCAACAGGGGGATGAGAATCAGCCCCAGCATTTT. Amino acid sequence: CASSQQGDENQPQHF.

V usage is TRBV11-2 and J usage is TRBJ2-1; maybe TRBD2 (5 bases). The V end was cut by 3 bases, the J end by 1 base, with 13 bases between. This CDR3 spans 16 amino acids. Germline V gene lookup returns CDR1 SGHAT and CDR2 FQNNGV. CDR3 protein: CASSLAGGKSYNEQFF. As DNA, the CDR3 is TGTGCCAGCAGCTTGGCGGGTGGGAAGTCCTACAATGAGCAGTTCTTC.

This clone was detected a few times. The chain has TRBV23-1 and TRBJ1-1; D remains ambiguous. TRBV23-1 is marked as an open reading frame, function uncertain. The CDR3 spans 11 residues. The V gene lost 8 bases and the J gene lost 11 bases, with 15 bases spanning the gap. CDR3 in DNA: TGCGCCAGCCTAGGTCGTCGGGAGGCTTTCTTT. Amino acids: CASLGRREAFF.

The chain has TRBV5-1 and TRBJ2-2, with 8 nucleotides matching TRBD1. After removal of 6 bases from V and 5 bases from J, the junction contained 9 bases not matched to a gene. This CDR3 contains 15 residues. Germline assignment: CDR1 SGHRS and CDR2 YFSETQ. The CDR3 loop is CASTLQGAQTGELFF. The CDR3 DNA follows: TGCGCCAGCACTTTGCAGGGGGCGCAGACCGGGGAGCTGTTTTTT. The full variable domain, its missing parts supplied by reference TRBV5-1 and TRBJ2-2, is KAGVTQTPRYLIKTRGQQVTLSCSPISGHRSVSWYQQTPGQGLQFLFEYFSETQRNKGNFPGRFSGRQFSNSRSEMNVSTLELGDSALYLCASTLQGAQTGELFFGEGSRLTVL.

This chain links TRBV2 with TRBJ1-1; 7 nucleotides agree with TRBD1. This CDR3 region has 12 residues. The junction had 1 base not matched to a gene; V was cut back by 2 bases and J by 7 bases. Germline values: CDR1 SNHLY, CDR2 FYNNEI. The CDR3 spells CASSETGDEAFF. For the CDR3, the DNA is TGTGCCAGCAGTGAAACAGGGGATGAAGCTTTCTTT.

This sequence joins TRBV19 and TRBJ1-2; 11 bases are shared with TRBD1. The CDR3 has 15 amino acids. From germline, CDR1 is LNHDA and CDR2 SQIVND (reference sequence). J lost 4 bases, V lost 5 bases, and 6 bases had no gene match. CDR3 in amino acids: CASSPRDRGAYGYTF. DNA for the CDR3: TGTGCCAGTAGTCCACGGGACAGGGGGGCCTATGGCTACACCTTC. Full variable domain (missing parts from reference TRBV19 and TRBJ1-2): DGGITQSPKYLFRKEGQNVTLSCEQNLNHDAMYWYRQDPGQGLRLIYYSQIVNDFQKGDIAEGYSVSREKKESFPLTVTSAQKNPTAFYLCASSPRDRGAYGYTFGSGTRLTVV.

The chain links TRBV9 to TRBJ2-7, with TRBD1 matching over 10 bases. The CDR3 spans 17 residues. J gave up 1 base and V 1 base, and 8 bases lay outside the gene matches. Germline V CDR1 and CDR2: SGDLS, YYNGEE. The CDR3 protein is CASSVTMDRGGSYEQYF. CDR3 DNA: TGTGCCAGCAGCGTAACGATGGACAGGGGGGGTTCCTACGAGCAGTACTTC.

The V and J genes are TRBV4-1 and TRBJ2-1; TRBD1 agrees at 12 bases. Germline CDR1 reads MGHRA; CDR2 reads YSYEKL. The CDR3 has 17 amino acids. With V trimmed by 3 bases and J by 7 bases, 10 bases remained unmatched. CDR3 coding DNA: TGCGCCAGCAGCCAGGGACAGGGGGCGCGAGGGAGAAATGAGCAGTTCTTC. This codes for CASSQGQGARGRNEQFF.

The J gene is TRBJ2-1, the V gene TRBV27, with D tentatively TRBD1 (6 bases). V lost 4 bases, J lost 4 bases, and 11 bases lay in between. Germline V lookup: CDR1 MNHEY, CDR2 SMNVEV (reference sequence). There are 14 residues in the CDR3. The CDR3 DNA is TGTGCCAGCAGTTACAGGGCAACGTACAATGAGCAGTTCTTC. It translates to CASSYRATYNEQFF.

The CDR3 region has the DNA TGTGCCAGCAGCACCCCCGGACAGAATGGGAGGAACACTGAAGCTTTCTTT. Amino acid sequence: CASSTPGQNGRNTEAFF. The J gene is TRBJ1-1, the V gene TRBV5-4; a weak D match, TRBD1 (6 bases). The germline V gene has CDR1 SGHNT and CDR2 YYREEE (reference sequence). This CDR3 spans 17 amino acids. The V end lost 4 bases, the J end lost 1 base, and 20 bases lay between the germline ends.

The rearrangement links TRBV29-1 to TRBJ1-2; 9 bases are a match to TRBD1. The CDR3 sequence is 14 residues long. With 4 bases clipped from V and 3 bases from J, the junction kept 6 bases outside the gene matches. CDR1 and CDR2 from the germline V gene are SQVTM and ANQGSEA. CDR3 protein: CSVARQGGDYGYTF. The CDR3 DNA reads TGCAGCGTTGCGCGACAGGGGGGGGACTATGGCTACACCTTC.

This chain connects TRBV11-3 to TRBJ2-1; 14 bases line up with TRBD2. The CDR3 spans 15 residues. Germline V CDR1 and CDR2: SGHNT, YENEEA. The V gene end was trimmed by 4 bases and the J gene end by 9 bases; junction bases not matched to a gene: 5. The CDR3 region has the DNA TGTGCCAGCAGCTCGACTAGCGGGGGGGCTCTTGAGCAGTTCTTC. This sequence encodes CASSSTSGGALEQFF.

V is TRBV3-1 (or the pseudogene TRBV3-2) and J is TRBJ2-3, with D perhaps matching TRBD2 (6 bases). V was pared by 1 base and J by 2 bases, with 7 bases between. The germline CDR1 and CDR2 sequences are LGHDT and YNNKEL (reference sequence). The CDR3 has 14 amino acids. The CDR3 reads CASSQGGDTDTQYF. CDR3 coding DNA: TGTGCCAGCAGCCAAGGGGGGGACACAGATACGCAGTATTTT.

This clone was counted a single time. The chain couples TRBV18 to TRBJ2-3, with TRBD1 matching 11 bases. Germline V gives CDR1 KGHSH, CDR2 LQKENI. The J segment lost 3 bases and the V segment lost 3 bases, leaving 2 bases of the junction unmatched. This CDR3 region has 15 residues. CDR3 residues: CASSPGQGGTDTQYF. DNA for the CDR3: TGTGCCAGCTCACCGGGACAGGGGGGAACAGATACGCAGTATTTT.

The V gene is TRBV5-1, the J gene TRBJ2-7, with a tentative D call TRBD1 (5 bases). This CDR3 contains 15 residues. V was clipped by 0 bases and J by 6 bases, with 16 bases between them. From germline, CDR1 is SGHRS and CDR2 YFSETQ. The CDR3 region is CASSLADSRVSEQYF. CDR3 bases: TGCGCCAGCAGCTTGGCCGACAGTCGAGTCTCCGAGCAGTACTTC.

This chain connects TRBV4-1 to TRBJ2-5, with D perhaps matching TRBD2 (7 bases). This CDR3 region has 14 residues. CDR1 and CDR2 (germline): MGHRA, YSYEKL. Trimming cost V 2 bases and J 4 bases, with 11 bases left between them. CDR3 sequence reads: CASSQSGGRETQYF. DNA of the CDR3: TGCGCCAGCAGCCAATCGGGGGGCCGAGAGACCCAGTACTTC.

V is TRBV18 and J is TRBJ1-5; TRBD1 is a possible D gene (5 bases). V was trimmed by 0 bases and J by 0 bases, leaving 9 bases between them. Germline V gene sequence: CDR1 KGHSH, CDR2 LQKENI. The length of the CDR3 is 16 residues. The DNA of the CDR3 is TGTGCCAGCTCACCACCAGGGGATTATAGCAATCAGCCCCAGCATTTT. Translation: CASSPPGDYSNQPQHF.

This clone has a handful of counts. The V and J genes are TRBV6-5 and TRBJ1-2; D remains unclear. Germline V gene lookup returns CDR1 MNHEY and CDR2 SVGAGI. The CDR3 runs 13 residues. Between the trimmed V and J ends, which lost 6 bases and 1 base, there was a span of 9 bases. This chain's CDR3 is CASSAGLNYGYTF. CDR3 DNA sequence: TGTGCCAGCAGCGCGGGCCTTAACTATGGCTACACCTTC.

The chain couples TRBV13 to TRBJ1-4; 9 bases agree with TRBD1. Germline trimming cut 4 bases from V and 7 bases from J; bases unmatched to any gene: 7. Germline V lookup: CDR1 PRHDT, CDR2 FYEKMQ (reference sequence). The CDR3 covers 15 residues. The CDR3 reads CASSSQQGAGEKLFF. In DNA, the CDR3 is TGTGCCAGCAGCTCCCAACAGGGGGCTGGTGAAAAACTGTTTTTT.